The rows below give T cell receptor beta chains drawn from one sample of a study of shared clonotypes between healthy human individuals. The repertoire was sequenced with immunoSEQ multiplex PCR; TCRdb's copy has only in-frame clones and lacks some. The sample contains around 430,000 clones, roughly 77% of which appear only once. The sample was PBMCs. The source of these receptors is a woman in her forties in good health. Some clones in this sample may be carry-over from other donors' samples. The CDR3 runs from the conserved cysteine through the conserved F or W. Each record gives: clone size, J gene, D gene, V gene, CDR3 protein, CDR3 DNA. A D gene is named only where the DNA matches it firmly. Clone size is not always given. Where it is, it says once, few, many or a class for expanded clones.

>few|TRBJ1-2|TRBD1|TRBV30
CAWSVTTGDYGYTF
TGTGCCTGGAGTGTAACGACAGGGGACTATGGCTACACCTTC
>-|TRBJ1-2|-|TRBV7-3
CASSLAGQGYTF
TGTGCCAGCAGCTTAGCAGGACAGGGCTACACCTTC
>-|TRBJ2-7|TRBD2|TRBV4-3
CARPSGKRSYEQYF
TGCGCCAGACCCAGCGGGAAACGATCCTACGAGCAGTACTTC
>-|TRBJ2-4|-|TRBV30
CAWSMVKGKNIQYF
TGTGCCTGGAGTATGGTCAAGGGCAAAAACATTCAGTACTTC
>-|TRBJ1-2|TRBD1|TRBV4-3
CASSQDPQGALGYTF
TGCGCCAGCAGCCAAGATCCCCAGGGGGCGCTTGGCTACACCTTC
>-|TRBJ2-7|-|TRBV4-2
CASSQEAGTSYEQYF
TGTGCCAGCAGCCAAGAGGCGGGTACCTCCTACGAGCAGTACTTC
>-|TRBJ2-1|TRBD1|TRBV5-1
CASSLALTGGSYNEQFF
TGCGCCAGCAGCTTGGCCCTTACAGGGGGGTCCTACAATGAGCAGTTCTTC
>-|TRBJ2-7|-|TRBV7-9
CASRRRDGPYEQYF
TGTGCCAGCAGGCGCCGGGACGGCCCCTACGAGCAGTACTTC
>-|TRBJ1-1|-|TRBV5-1
CASSFRIRGSTNTEAFF
TGCGCCAGCAGCTTTCGTATCCGGGGCAGTACTAACACTGAAGCTTTCTTT
>-|TRBJ2-1|TRBD2|TRBV4-1
CASSQDVGTSGIEQFF
TGCGCCAGCAGCCAAGATGTTGGGACTAGCGGGATTGAGCAGTTCTTC
>-|TRBJ1-3|TRBD1|TRBV30
CAWSGGQAAGNTIYF
TGTGCCTGGAGTGGTGGACAGGCCGCTGGAAACACCATATATTTT
>-|TRBJ2-7|-|TRBV28
CASSLWRLDAEQYF
TGTGCCAGCAGTTTATGGAGACTAGACGCCGAGCAGTACTTC
>-|TRBJ2-5|TRBD2|TRBV5-1
CASSPRTSGSTLAETQYF
TGCGCCAGCAGCCCCAGGACTAGCGGGAGTACCCTTGCTGAGACCCAGTACTTC
>-|TRBJ2-1|TRBD2|TRBV10-2
CASTRGRDNEQFF
TGCGCCAGCACCCGTGGGAGGGACAATGAGCAGTTCTTC
>-|TRBJ2-3|TRBD1|TRBV11-2
CASSLRLGQGASSTDTQYF
TGTGCCAGCAGCTTAAGGTTGGGACAGGGGGCTTCTAGCACAGATACGCAGTATTTT
>few|TRBJ1-3|-|TRBV28
CASRHRDGVISGNTIYF
TGTGCCAGCAGGCACCGGGACGGGGTTATCTCTGGAAACACCATATATTTT
>-|TRBJ2-7|-|TRBV6-6
CASSYGGSRYEQYF
TGTGCCAGCAGTTATGGGGGGAGTCGCTACGAGCAGTACTTC
>-|TRBJ1-2|TRBD1|TRBV2
CASSETGTVYGYTF
TGTGCCAGCAGTGAGACCGGGACAGTCTATGGCTACACCTTC
>-|TRBJ2-1|-|TRBV10-1
CASSEASNNEQFF
TGCGCCAGCAGTGAGGCGTCGAACAATGAGCAGTTCTTC
>-|TRBJ1-1|-|TRBV11-2
CASSSQSLTEAFF
TGTGCCAGCAGCTCCCAATCGTTGACTGAAGCTTTCTTT
>-|TRBJ2-3|TRBD2|TRBV5-1
CASSLARSGRVDTDTQYF
TGCGCCAGCAGCTTGGCCCGGAGCGGGAGGGTTGACACAGATACGCAGTATTTT
>-|TRBJ2-1|TRBD1|TRBV10-3
CAISDSRQGPAYNEQFF
TGTGCCATCAGTGATAGCCGACAGGGGCCTGCCTACAATGAGCAGTTCTTC
>-|TRBJ1-1|-|TRBV30
CAWAQLGTEAFF
TGTGCCTGGGCCCAATTGGGCACTGAAGCTTTCTTT
>-|TRBJ2-1|-|TRBV4-1
CASSLRDTSYNEQFF
TGCGCCAGCTCCTTACGGGACACTTCCTACAATGAGCAGTTCTTC